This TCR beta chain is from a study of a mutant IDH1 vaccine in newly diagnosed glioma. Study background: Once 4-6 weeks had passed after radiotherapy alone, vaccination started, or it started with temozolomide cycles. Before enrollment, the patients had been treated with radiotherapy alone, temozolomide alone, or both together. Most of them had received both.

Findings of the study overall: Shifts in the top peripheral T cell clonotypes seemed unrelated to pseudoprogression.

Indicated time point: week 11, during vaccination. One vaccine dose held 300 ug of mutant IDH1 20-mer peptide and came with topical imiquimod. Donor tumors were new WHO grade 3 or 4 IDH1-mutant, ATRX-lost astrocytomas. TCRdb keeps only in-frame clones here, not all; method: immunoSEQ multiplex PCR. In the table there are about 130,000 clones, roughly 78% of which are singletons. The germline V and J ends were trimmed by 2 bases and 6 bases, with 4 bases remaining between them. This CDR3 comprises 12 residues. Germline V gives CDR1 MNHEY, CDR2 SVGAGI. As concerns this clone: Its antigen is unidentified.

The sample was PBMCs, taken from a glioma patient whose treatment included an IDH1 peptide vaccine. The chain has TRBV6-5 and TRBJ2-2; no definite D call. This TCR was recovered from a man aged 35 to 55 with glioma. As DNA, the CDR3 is TGTGCCAGCAGTTACAATTCCGGGGAGCTGTTTTTT. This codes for CASSYNSGELFF.